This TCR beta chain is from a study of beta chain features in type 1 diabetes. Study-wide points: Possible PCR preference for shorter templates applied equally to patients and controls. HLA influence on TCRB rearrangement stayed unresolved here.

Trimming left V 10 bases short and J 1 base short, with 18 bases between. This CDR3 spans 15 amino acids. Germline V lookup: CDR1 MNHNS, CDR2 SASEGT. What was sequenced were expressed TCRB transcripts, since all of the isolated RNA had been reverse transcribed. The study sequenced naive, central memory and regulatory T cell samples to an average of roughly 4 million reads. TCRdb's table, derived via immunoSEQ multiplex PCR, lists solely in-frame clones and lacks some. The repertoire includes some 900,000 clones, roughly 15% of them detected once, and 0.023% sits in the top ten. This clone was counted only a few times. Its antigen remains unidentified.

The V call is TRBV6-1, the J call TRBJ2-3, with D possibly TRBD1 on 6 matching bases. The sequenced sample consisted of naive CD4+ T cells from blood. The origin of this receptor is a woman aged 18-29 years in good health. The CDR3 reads CATRWTVDRTDTQYF. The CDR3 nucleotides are TGTGCCACTCGCTGGACAGTCGACCGCACAGATACGCAGTATTTT.